Each of the 3 T cell receptor beta chains below was sequenced from the same sample in a study of CD8+ T cells in alopecia areata. This sample's treatment: oral pan-JAK inhibitor, 5-10 mg twice daily. Extracted RNA was reverse transcribed into cDNA, the sequencing template. Libraries were prepared by immunoSEQ multiplex PCR; TCRdb keeps only in-frame clonotypes and omits some of them. The sample includes 90,000 to 150,000 clones, about 50% of them seen just once. Sequencing was performed on CD4+ T cells sorted from blood, taken at week 4, from a patient treated with tofacitinib. The receptors here all came from a human donor with alopecia areata.

The chain employs TRBV2 and TRBJ1-1, with 7 bases fitting TRBD1. Germline lookup yields CDR1 SNHLY and CDR2 FYNNEI. With V trimmed by 3 bases and J by 0 bases, 10 bases remained unmatched. The CDR3 runs to 17 residues. CDR3 bases: TGTGCCAGCAGTGACCCTCAGGACAGGAGTCTGAACACTGAAGCTTTCTTT. Translating gives CASSDPQDRSLNTEAFF. Drawing the rest from reference TRBV2 and TRBJ1-1, the complete variable domain is EPEVTQTPSHQVTQMGQEVILRCVPISNHLYFYWYRQILGQKVEFLVSFYNNEISEKSEIFDDQFSVERPDGSNFTLKIRSTKLEDSAMYFCASSDPQDRSLNTEAFFGQGTRLTVV.

This chain joins TRBV29-1 and TRBJ1-1, with D maybe TRBD1 (6 bases). V was pared by 4 bases and J by 2 bases, with 11 bases between. Germline assignment: CDR1 SQVTM and CDR2 ANQGSEA. There are 13 residues in the CDR3. The CDR3 is CSVGKGQNTEAFF. In DNA form, the CDR3 reads TGCAGCGTTGGCAAGGGACAAAACACTGAAGCTTTCTTT.

This chain joins TRBV6-1 and TRBJ2-7, with a weak D call TRBD2 (5 bases). Trimming took 2 bases from V and 3 from J, leaving 11 bases between them. CDR1 MNHNS and CDR2 SASEGT come from the germline V gene. This CDR3 has 14 amino acids. This chain's CDR3 is CASSESGVDYEQYF. In nucleotides, the CDR3 is TGTGCCAGCAGTGAATCCGGGGTCGACTACGAGCAGTACTTC.